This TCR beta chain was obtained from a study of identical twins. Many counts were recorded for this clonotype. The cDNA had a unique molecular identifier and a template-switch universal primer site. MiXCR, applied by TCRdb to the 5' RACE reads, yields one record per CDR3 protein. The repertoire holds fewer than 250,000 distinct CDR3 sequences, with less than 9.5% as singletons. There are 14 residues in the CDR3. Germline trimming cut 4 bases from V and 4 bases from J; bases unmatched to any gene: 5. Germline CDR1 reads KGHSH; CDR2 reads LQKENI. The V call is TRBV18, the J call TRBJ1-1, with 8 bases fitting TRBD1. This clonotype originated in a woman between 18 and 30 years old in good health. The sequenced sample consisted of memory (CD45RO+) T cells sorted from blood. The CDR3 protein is CASSLGQGSTEAFF. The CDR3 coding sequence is TGTGCCAGCTCACTTGGACAGGGTAGCACTGAAGCTTTCTTT.